The clone carrying this TCR beta chain has more than one count but fewer than ten. Antigen: not known. The V and J ends lost 2 bases and 10 bases respectively, with 6 bases between them. Germline CDR1 is MNHEY and CDR2 is SVGAGI. CDR3 size: 11 residues. This record belongs to a study of cytomegalovirus exposure and HLA in healthy donors. Study results and limitations: It was confirmed in vitro that a few of the CMV-associated chains were specific for CMV antigens. Differences between HLA loci emerged in a later analysis of TCR association rates, with DRB1 most and HLA-C fewest. Trimming of TCR beta V- and J-genes showed a link, identified in a later analysis, to a missense DCLRE1C variant.

Both 60 Vbeta primers and 13 Jbeta primers went into the PCR. Sequencing was performed with immunoSEQ multiplex PCR; in TCRdb, only in-frame clones are kept and a portion is missing. The data contain 110,000 to 150,000 clones, approximately 72% of them singletons. V is TRBV6-5 and J is TRBJ2-1, with D possibly being TRBD2 (5 bases). The sequenced material came from PBMCs. The receptor comes from a man aged 35-49 years in good health and CMV-seronegative. The CDR3 loop reads CASSYQREQFF. The CDR3 DNA sequence: TGTGCCAGCAGTTACCAGCGGGAGCAGTTCTTC.